This T cell receptor beta chain was recorded in a study of beta chain features in type 1 diabetes. Study-wide context: Regarding age, gender and cell yields, patients proved similar to healthy donors. The study's findings and limits: Within each of all four CD4+ subsets, Type 1 diabetes patients had TCRB CDR3s that were moderately but significantly shorter.

TCRB transcripts that were expressed got sequenced, as all of the isolated RNA had been reverse transcribed. Sequencing used immunoSEQ multiplex PCR; TCRdb keeps in-frame clones, though not all of them. Among fewer than 450,000 clones listed, roughly 12% were seen once. Trimming pared 7 bases from V and 1 base from J, leaving 14 bases between. Germline assignment: CDR1 SEHNR and CDR2 FQNEAQ (reference sequence). The CDR3 loop spans 15 amino acids. A remark on this clone: Its antigen is not identified.

The sample consisted of naive CD4+ T cells from blood. The chain uses TRBV7-9 and TRBJ2-1, with D tentatively TRBD2 (6 bases). The receptor was isolated from a woman younger than 35 with type 1 diabetes. The CDR3 nucleotides read TGTGCCAGCACCTCCGGGGGAGCTTCCTACAATGAGCAGTTCTTC. It translates to CASTSGGASYNEQFF.